These 20 T cell receptor beta chains came from one sample sequenced in a study of T cell responses to AZD1222 COVID-19 vaccine. Sequencing used immunoSEQ multiplex PCR; TCRdb keeps in-frame clones, though not all of them. The sample carries around 170,000 clones, around 90% recorded once. The sample in question was peripheral blood, obtained 28 days after the second AZD1222 dose. These receptors were taken from an adult who received the AZD1222 COVID-19 vaccine.

The table lists this clone with a count of one. The CDR3 DNA sequence: TGCGCCAGCAGCTCCAGACAGGGGGCGCGCTATGGCTACACCTTC. Protein: CASSSRQGARYGYTF. The rearrangement links TRBV5-1 to TRBJ1-2; 10 bases map to TRBD1. The germline V gene has CDR1 SGHRS and CDR2 YFSETQ. The length of the CDR3 is 15 residues. Trimming removed 3 bases from V and 4 bases from J; junction bases left unmatched: 6.

V is TRBV10-3 and J is TRBJ1-6; D gene uncertain. Trimming took 2 bases from V and 7 from J, leaving 9 bases between them. This CDR3 has 14 residues. Germline assignment: CDR1 ENHRY and CDR2 SYGVKD. As DNA, the CDR3 is TGTGCCATCAGTGAGGGCGCAGAGAATTCACCCCTCCACTTT. Residues: CAISEGAENSPLHF.

The chain recombines TRBV9 with TRBJ1-3; no firm D call. Germline lookup yields CDR1 SGDLS and CDR2 YYNGEE. V was cut by 0 bases and J by 0 bases, with 13 bases left in between. The CDR3 loop spans 17 amino acids. CDR3 loop: CASSVGMGDLSGNTIYF. CDR3 DNA sequence: TGTGCCAGCAGCGTAGGAATGGGAGACCTCTCTGGAAACACCATATATTTT.

The chain joins TRBV3-1 (or the pseudogene TRBV3-2) to TRBJ2-5; TRBD2 aligns across 14 bases. The CDR3 totals 16 residues. CDR1 is LGHDT and CDR2 is YNNKEL in the germline V gene (reference sequence). After removal of 4 bases from V and 5 bases from J, the junction contained 6 bases not matched to a gene. The CDR3 nucleotides are TGTGCCAGCAGCCGACTAGCGGGGGGGCGCAGGGAGACCCAGTACTTC. Translated: CASSRLAGGRRETQYF.

The chain links TRBV5-1 to TRBJ1-6, with D possibly being TRBD1 (5 bases). Germline CDR1 and CDR2: SGHRS and YFSETQ. V was clipped by 2 bases and J by 0 bases, with 12 bases between them. This CDR3 has 17 amino acids. CDR3 nucleotides: TGCGCCAGCAGCTTCTCGGGGCCGAGCTCCTATAATTCACCCCTCCACTTT. This encodes CASSFSGPSSYNSPLHF.

This clone showed up just once. The V gene is TRBV2, the J gene TRBJ1-1, with a possible D match to TRBD1 (5 bases). The CDR3 is 11 amino acids. From germline, CDR1 is SNHLY and CDR2 FYNNEI. Trimming left V 11 bases short and J 13 bases short, with 20 bases between. CDR3 sequence (DNA): TGTGCCTCCCAGGCCGGGGCTCAAGGTTTCTTT. Its translation: CASQAGAQGFF.

This sequence joins TRBV28 and TRBJ2-7, with 8 nucleotides matching TRBD1. Germline CDR1 is MDHEN and CDR2 is SYDVKM. Germline trimming cut 7 bases from V and 2 bases from J; bases unmatched to any gene: 10. CDR3 size: 15 residues. The DNA for the CDR3 is TGTGCCAGCATTATCTCCGGGACAGGTGCCTACGAGCAGTACTTC. This sequence encodes CASIISGTGAYEQYF.

The chain carries TRBV5-1 and TRBJ1-1, with D possibly being TRBD1 (6 bases). The V end was cut by 4 bases, the J end by 3 bases, with 19 bases between. CDR1 SGHRS and CDR2 YFSETQ come from the germline V gene. The CDR3 is 16 residues long. CDR3 in amino acids: CASSSGGTGWYTEAFF. For the CDR3, the DNA is TGCGCCAGCAGCAGTGGCGGAACAGGGTGGTACACTGAAGCTTTCTTT. Based on the CDR3 plus reference TRBV5-1 and TRBJ1-1, the full variable domain is KAGVTQTPRYLIKTRGQQVTLSCSPISGHRSVSWYQQTPGQGLQFLFEYFSETQRNKGNFPGRFSGRQFSNSRSEMNVSTLELGDSALYLCASSSGGTGWYTEAFFGQGTRLTVV.

The J gene is TRBJ2-5, the V gene TRBV5-1; D tentatively fits TRBD1 or TRBD2 (5 bases each). Trimming shortened V by 1 base and J by 0 bases, and 19 bases separated the two germline ends. Germline CDR1 SGHRS, CDR2 YFSETQ. CDR3 length: 18 residues. CDR3 sequence: CASSLRTSRDHYQETQYF. In DNA, the CDR3 is TGCGCCAGCAGCTTGAGGACCTCTAGGGACCACTACCAAGAGACCCAGTACTTC. Based on the CDR3 plus reference TRBV5-1 and TRBJ2-5, the full variable domain is KAGVTQTPRYLIKTRGQQVTLSCSPISGHRSVSWYQQTPGQGLQFLFEYFSETQRNKGNFPGRFSGRQFSNSRSEMNVSTLELGDSALYLCASSLRTSRDHYQETQYFGPGTRLLVL.

This clone has only a few counts. The chain recombines TRBV5-5 with TRBJ1-5; no clear D. Trimming removed 0 bases from V and 11 bases from J, with 21 bases in between. There are 16 residues in the CDR3. Germline-derived CDR1 and CDR2 are SGHKS and YYEKEE (reference sequence). CDR3 residues: CASSLAGQDGSRAQHF. The CDR3 nucleotides read TGTGCCAGCAGCTTGGCGGGCCAGGACGGGTCGAGGGCCCAGCATTTT.

This clone has more than one count but fewer than ten. The gene calls are TRBV5-5 and TRBJ2-7, with TRBD1 identical over 7 bases. From germline, CDR1 is SGHKS and CDR2 YYEKEE (reference sequence). The J segment lost 9 bases and the V segment lost 3 bases, leaving 9 bases of the junction unmatched. This CDR3 contains 13 residues. CDR3 nucleotide sequence: TGTGCCAGCAGCTCCTTTGGACAGGTCCGGCAGTACTTC. Translation: CASSSFGQVRQYF.

The chain recombines TRBV25-1 with TRBJ1-4; D is perhaps TRBD1 (6 bases). V shed 5 bases and J shed 7 bases, with 11 bases lying between them. CDR1 and CDR2 from the germline V gene are MGHDK and SYGVNS. This CDR3 has 13 residues. In DNA, the CDR3 is TGTGCCAGCAGTTTACAGGGTATTGAAAAACTGTTTTTT. Protein: CASSLQGIEKLFF. The full variable domain, completed using reference TRBV25-1 and TRBJ1-4, is EADIYQTPRYLVIGTGKKITLECSQTMGHDKMYWYQQDPGMELHLIHYSYGVNSTEKGDLSSESTVSRIRTEHFPLTLESARPSHTSQYLCASSLQGIEKLFFGSGTQLSVL.

The V call is TRBV19, the J call TRBJ2-6; TRBD1 might be the D (6 bases). The CDR3 covers 15 residues. V was shortened by 4 bases and J by 1 base, with 8 bases between the two germline ends. CDR1 and CDR2 (germline): LNHDA, SQIVND (reference sequence). CDR3 nucleotide sequence: TGTGCCAGTAGTAGTACAGGGTCTGGGGCCAACGTCCTGACTTTC. It codes for CASSSTGSGANVLTF.

J is TRBJ1-6 and V is TRBV7-2, with D hard to call. The CDR3 is 12 amino acids. V lost 5 bases, J lost 17 bases, and 16 bases lay in between. Germline V gives CDR1 SGHTA, CDR2 FQGNSA. Here the CDR3 reads CASSPSQGKVHF. The CDR3, as DNA: TGTGCCAGCAGCCCCAGTCAAGGGAAGGTCCACTTT.

There are a few counts of this clone. The chain employs TRBV19 and TRBJ1-1; TRBD1 matches at 7 bases. The CDR3 runs 14 residues. With V trimmed by 4 bases and J by 4 bases, 6 bases remained unmatched. Germline assignment: CDR1 LNHDA and CDR2 SQIVND (reference sequence). CDR3 protein: CASSRDRVITEAFF. The CDR3 nucleotides are TGTGCCAGTAGTAGAGACAGGGTTATCACTGAAGCTTTCTTT.

The rearrangement links TRBV10-1 to TRBJ2-1, with a tentative D call TRBD1 (5 bases). This CDR3 comprises 14 residues. CDR1 and CDR2 (germline): WNHNN, SYGVQD (reference sequence). V lost 3 bases and J lost 1, with 7 bases in between. The CDR3 DNA is TGCGCCAGCAGTGACAGGGTGTCCTACAATGAGCAGTTCTTC. It translates to CASSDRVSYNEQFF.

V is TRBV19 and J is TRBJ1-2; TRBD1 matches at 8 bases. CDR1 is LNHDA, CDR2 SQIVND, per germline (reference sequence). Trimming at V came to 7 bases and at J to 8 bases, leaving 18 bases not matched to a gene. The CDR3 is 16 amino acids. DNA for the CDR3: TGTGCCAGTAAGCAGCAGGCGGCAGGGGGCCAGAGGGGCTACACCTTC. As protein: CASKQQAAGGQRGYTF. The entire variable domain, with the rest obtained from reference TRBV19 and TRBJ1-2, is as follows: DGGITQSPKYLFRKEGQNVTLSCEQNLNHDAMYWYRQDPGQGLRLIYYSQIVNDFQKGDIAEGYSVSREKKESFPLTVTSAQKNPTAFYLCASKQQAAGGQRGYTFGSGTRLTVV.

The genes are TRBV15 and TRBJ1-3; a weak D match, TRBD1 (5 bases). This CDR3 is 15 amino acids long. Trimming stripped 3 bases from V and 1 base from J, with 10 bases between. Looked up from germline, CDR1 is LNHNV and CDR2 is YYDKDF (reference sequence). CDR3 coding DNA: TGTGCCACCAGCAGGGGACGGGAATCTGGAAACACCATATATTTT. This gives the protein CATSRGRESGNTIYF.

The chain combines TRBV7-9 with TRBJ1-5, with no clear D. The CDR3 contains 12 residues. V lost 5 bases and J lost 3, with 5 bases in between. Germline values: CDR1 SEHNR, CDR2 FQNEAQ (reference sequence). CDR3 sequence reads: CASSPLNQPQHF. In nucleotides, the CDR3 is TGTGCCAGCAGCCCTCTCAATCAGCCCCAGCATTTT.

This sequence joins TRBV3-1 (or the pseudogene TRBV3-2) and TRBJ1-4; tentative D call: TRBD1 (6 bases). Trimming stripped 5 bases from V and 8 bases from J, with 21 bases between. The CDR3 is 16 amino acids. Germline V CDR1 and CDR2: LGHDT, YNNKEL (reference sequence). The DNA of the CDR3 is TGTGCCAGCAGCACCTTCTCGACAGGCCGACGAGAAAAACTGTTTTTT. Amino acid sequence: CASSTFSTGRREKLFF.